This T cell receptor (beta chain) appears in the sequencing data of a study of blood T cell repertoires in COVID-19. Study overall: Researchers got acute and convalescent COVID-19 samples from the United States, Italy and Spain.

Assay used: immunoSEQ multiplex PCR; TCRdb lists only in-frame clones, some missing. The repertoire includes approximately 260,000 clones, approximately 90% of them detected once, and around 3.5% sits in the top ten. The TCR sequence derives from a woman aged 40 to 55 with acute or convalescent COVID-19. Material for sequencing was peripheral blood.

The CDR3 DNA sequence: TGTGCCAGCAGCCCACCGGGGAGAGAAAAACTGTTTTTT. Its translation is CASSPPGREKLFF. This chain joins TRBV12-3 or TRBV12-4 and TRBJ1-4; D is undetermined. Trimming cost V 6 bases and J 8 bases, with 13 bases left between them. The length of the CDR3 is 13 residues.